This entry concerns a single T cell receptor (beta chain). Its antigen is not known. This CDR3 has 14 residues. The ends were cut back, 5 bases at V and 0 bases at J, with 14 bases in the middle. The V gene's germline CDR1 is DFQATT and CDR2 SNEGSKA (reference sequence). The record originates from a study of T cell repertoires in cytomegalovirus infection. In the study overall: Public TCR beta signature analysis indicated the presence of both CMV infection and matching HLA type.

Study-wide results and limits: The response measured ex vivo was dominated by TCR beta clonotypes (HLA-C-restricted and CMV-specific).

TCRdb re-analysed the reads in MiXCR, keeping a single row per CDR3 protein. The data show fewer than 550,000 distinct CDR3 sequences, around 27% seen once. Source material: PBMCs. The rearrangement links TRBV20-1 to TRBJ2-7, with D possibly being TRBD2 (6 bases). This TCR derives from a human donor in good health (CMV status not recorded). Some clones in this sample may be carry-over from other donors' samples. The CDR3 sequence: CSALGSLHSYEQYF. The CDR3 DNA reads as TGCAGTGCTCTCGGGAGTCTTCACTCCTACGAGCAGTACTTC.